Listed here are 13 T cell receptor beta chains from one sample, sequenced in a study of T cells after yellow fever vaccination. TCRdb processed the 5' RACE reads anew with MiXCR; each CDR3 protein has one entry. The sample yields roughly 500,000 distinct CDR3 sequences, 19% seen once. Sequencing was performed on PBMCs, taken 15 days after the yellow fever booster vaccination. The origin of the receptors is a man between 25 and 39 years old who received the YFV17D yellow fever vaccine.

This rearrangement joins TRBV6-2 or TRBV6-3 to TRBJ2-7, with D hard to call. The CDR3 covers 12 residues. Germline values: CDR1 MNHEY, CDR2 SVGEGT. V lost 7 bases, J lost 0 bases, and 7 bases lay in between. The DNA of the CDR3 is TGTGCCAGCATTAGCACCTCCTACGAGCAGTACTTC. It codes for CASISTSYEQYF.

This clonotype was seen only a few times. This chain links TRBV20-1 with TRBJ2-1; D is uncertain. With 0 bases removed from V and 8 bases from J, the gap between germline ends came to 8 bases. This CDR3 contains 12 residues. Germline V gene sequence: CDR1 DFQATT, CDR2 SNEGSKA (reference sequence). The CDR3 coding sequence is TGCAGTGCTAGAGATGACTCATATGAGCAGTTCTTC. Protein product: CSARDDSYEQFF.

This clonotype has just a few counts. The chain uses TRBV29-1 and TRBJ2-7; D might be TRBD1 (6 bases). The CDR3 length is 13 residues. Deletions cut 7 bases from V and 0 bases from J, with 13 bases between. Germline lookup yields CDR1 SQVTM and CDR2 ANQGSEA. CDR3 nucleotides: TGCAGCGGATCGACAGGCGGCTCCTACGAGCAGTACTTC. It translates to CSGSTGGSYEQYF.

V usage is TRBV20-1 and J usage is TRBJ2-7; 9 bases map to TRBD2. The germline CDR1 and CDR2 sequences are DFQATT and SNEGSKA (reference sequence). The trim removed 5 bases at V and 7 bases at J, leaving 6 bases unmatched. The CDR3 loop spans 12 amino acids. Here the CDR3 DNA reads TGCAGTGCTCGTAGCGGGAGTAGGGAGCAGTACTTC. Translated, it gives CSARSGSREQYF.

The rearrangement links TRBV12-3 or TRBV12-4 to TRBJ2-7, with D hard to call. The CDR3 spans 14 residues. The ends were cut back, 6 bases at V and 6 bases at J, with 18 bases in the middle. The CDR3 bases are TGTGCCAGCAGAAAGGGCCTCGAATCCGGCGAGCAGTACTTC. This encodes CASRKGLESGEQYF.

CDR3 nucleotides: TGTGCCAGCAGCCAAAATACAGGGGCTGGAAACACCATATATTTT. Translated, it gives CASSQNTGAGNTIYF. The chain recombines TRBV11-2 with TRBJ1-3; 7 nucleotides agree with TRBD1. The germline V gene has CDR1 SGHAT and CDR2 FQNNGV. Unmatched junction bases numbered 6, after V lost 5 bases and J lost 2 bases. This CDR3 is built from 15 residues. Variable domain in full (rest from reference TRBV11-2 and TRBJ1-3): EAGVAQSPRYKIIEKRQSVAFWCNPISGHATLYWYQQILGQGPKLLIQFQNNGVVDDSQLPKDRFSAERLKGVDSTLKIQPAKLEDSAVYLCASSQNTGAGNTIYFGEGSWLTVV.

This clonotype was seen only a few times. This rearrangement joins TRBV12-3 or TRBV12-4 to TRBJ2-7; TRBD1 or TRBD2 may be the D gene (5 bases each). The CDR3 is made up of 12 amino acids. Trimming left V 6 bases short and J 7 bases short, with 13 bases between. DNA of the CDR3: TGTGCCAGCAGACGGGATCAGGGAGAGCAGTACTTC. This encodes CASRRDQGEQYF.

The chain joins TRBV6-5 to TRBJ1-2; D call uncertain. V was pared by 2 bases and J by 6 bases, with 10 bases between. The CDR3 is made up of 13 amino acids. From germline, CDR1 is MNHEY and CDR2 SVGAGI. The CDR3 nucleotides read TGTGCCAGCAGTTACGAGGCTAGGGATGGCTACACCTTC. Protein sequence: CASSYEARDGYTF.

The V and J genes are TRBV14 and TRBJ2-3; the match to TRBD2 covers 8 bases. The trim removed 0 bases at V and 8 bases at J, leaving 7 bases unmatched. This CDR3 region has 15 residues. Germline V gene lookup returns CDR1 SGHDN and CDR2 FVKESK. As DNA, the CDR3 is TGTGCCAGCAGCCAAGAGGGTACTAGCGGTGTTACGCAGTATTTT. Its protein is CASSQEGTSGVTQYF.

A few counts support this clonotype. The chain combines TRBV30 with TRBJ2-7; 9 bases fit TRBD1. The CDR3 extends over 14 amino acids. The germline V gene encodes CDR1 GTSNPN and CDR2 SVGIG (reference sequence). Losses at the gene ends were 2 bases for V and 7 bases for J; bases not matched to a gene: 9. The CDR3 nucleotides read TGTGCCTGGAGTCCCGGACAGGGGTCATTAGAGCAGTACTTC. It encodes CAWSPGQGSLEQYF. Together with reference TRBV30 and TRBJ2-7, the CDR3 gives the full variable domain: SQTIHQWPATLVQPVGSPLSLECTVEGTSNPNLYWYRQAAGRGLQLLFYSVGIGQISSEVPQNLSASRPQDRQFILSSKKLLLSDSGFYLCAWSPGQGSLEQYFGPGTRLTVT.

The chain is built from TRBV29-1 and TRBJ2-1, with D possibly being TRBD2 (7 bases). The germline CDR1 and CDR2 sequences are SQVTM and ANQGSEA. The CDR3 totals 13 residues. The V and J ends lost 6 bases and 5 bases respectively, with 14 bases between them. The CDR3, as DNA: TGCAGCGTCCTAGGGGGGGCCAACAATGAGCAGTTCTTC. It specifies CSVLGGANNEQFF.

This clonotype was seen more than once but under ten times. This chain connects TRBV10-1 to TRBJ2-3; 9 bases map to TRBD1. There are 14 residues in the CDR3. Germline assignment: CDR1 WNHNN and CDR2 SYGVQD (reference sequence). V shed 6 bases, J shed 5 bases, and the junction held 6 bases outside the gene matches. CDR3 coding DNA: TGCGCCAGCAGCCGGGACAGGGCTATAGATACGCAGTATTTT. Protein product: CASSRDRAIDTQYF.

The rearrangement links TRBV5-1 to TRBJ2-3; TRBD2 matches 7 bases. The CDR3 covers 15 residues. Germline CDR1 reads SGHRS; CDR2 reads YFSETQ. Germline trimming cut 7 bases from V and 2 bases from J; bases unmatched to any gene: 10. The DNA for the CDR3 is TGCGCCAGCGGACGAGCGGGAACGATCACAGATACGCAGTATTTT. This encodes CASGRAGTITDTQYF. The whole variable domain, remainder taken from reference TRBV5-1 and TRBJ2-3, is KAGVTQTPRYLIKTRGQQVTLSCSPISGHRSVSWYQQTPGQGLQFLFEYFSETQRNKGNFPGRFSGRQFSNSRSEMNVSTLELGDSALYLCASGRAGTITDTQYFGPGTRLTVL.